In this sample, the clone carrying this TCR beta chain turned up once. Its antigen remains unknown. Time point given: cycle 4 day 1 (C4D1), after more than five weeks of nivolumab. Exposure to brentuximab vedotin varied, and each patient had relapsed following autologous stem cell transplantation. Thawed PBMCs yielded CD4+ T cells through magnetic negative selection. Complete response, partial response or progressive disease made up the best responses. Repertoires were generated with immunoSEQ multiplex PCR, while TCRdb's copy carries only in-frame clones and drops some. The table lists tens of thousands of clones, approximately 70% of them singletons. This sample stems from a study of PD-1 blockade in classical Hodgkin lymphoma. Germline CDR1 SGHVS, CDR2 FQNEAQ. V gave up 3 bases and J gave up 5 bases; unmatched junction bases: 8. The CDR3 extends over 15 amino acids. Study-level results: Lower baseline TCR diversity was reported for newly diagnosed patients than for healthy donors. Still unresolved is the cause of the repertoire differences, which may be disease activity or prior therapy. Newly diagnosed patients had diversity similar to the baseline diversity of complete responders.

Sequencing used CD4+ T cells from blood, obtained before the fourth cycle of nivolumab. V gene TRBV7-8 combines with J gene TRBJ2-5; 8 bases agree with TRBD2. The receptor was derived from a human donor with classical Hodgkin lymphoma. CDR3 loop: CASSLFGGAVETQYF. The CDR3 DNA sequence: TGTGCCAGCAGCTTGTTCGGGGGGGCCGTTGAGACCCAGTACTTC.